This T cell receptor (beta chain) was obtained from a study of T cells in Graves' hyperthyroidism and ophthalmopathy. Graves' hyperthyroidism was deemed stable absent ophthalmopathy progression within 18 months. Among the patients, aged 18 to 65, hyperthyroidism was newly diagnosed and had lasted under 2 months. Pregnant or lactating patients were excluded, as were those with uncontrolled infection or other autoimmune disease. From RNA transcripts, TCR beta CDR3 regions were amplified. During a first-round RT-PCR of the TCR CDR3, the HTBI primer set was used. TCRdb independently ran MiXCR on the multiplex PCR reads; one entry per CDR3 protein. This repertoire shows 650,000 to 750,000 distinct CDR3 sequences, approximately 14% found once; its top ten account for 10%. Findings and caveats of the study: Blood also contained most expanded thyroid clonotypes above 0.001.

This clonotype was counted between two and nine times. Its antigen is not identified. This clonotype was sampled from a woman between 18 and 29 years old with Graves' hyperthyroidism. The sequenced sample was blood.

CDR3 nucleotides: TGTGCCAGCAGTCCATACTCAGGGGGCGCCGAGCAGTACTTC. Protein: CASSPYSGGAEQYF. This chain connects TRBV12-3 or TRBV12-4 to TRBJ2-7, with 8 bases aligning to TRBD1. The trim removed 5 bases at V and 6 bases at J, leaving 9 bases unmatched. This CDR3 has 14 residues.